Described below is a single TCR beta chain sequence and its context. Its antigen remains unknown. The assay was immunoSEQ multiplex PCR, and TCRdb's table has in-frame clones only and misses some. The table lists 2 million to 3 million clones, 93% of them singletons. The data stem from a study of shared clonotypes between healthy human individuals. General study points: Generation probability values for non-shared clonotypes were lower than those for clonotypes shared by all four donors.

The sequence came from a man between 18 and 35 years old in good health. Some clones in this sample may be carry-over from other donors' samples. Sequenced input: naive CD4+ T cells from PBMCs. Subset given: CD45RA+ positively selected.

Here the CDR3 reads CASSPGLWREKLFF. CDR3 DNA sequence: TGTGCCAGCAGCCCTGGCCTCTGGCGAGAAAAACTGTTTTTT. The V and J genes are TRBV7-8 and TRBJ1-4, with D unclear. The V gene's germline CDR1 is SGHVS and CDR2 FQNEAQ. The CDR3 extends over 14 amino acids. Trimming stripped 5 bases from V and 8 bases from J, with 15 bases between.